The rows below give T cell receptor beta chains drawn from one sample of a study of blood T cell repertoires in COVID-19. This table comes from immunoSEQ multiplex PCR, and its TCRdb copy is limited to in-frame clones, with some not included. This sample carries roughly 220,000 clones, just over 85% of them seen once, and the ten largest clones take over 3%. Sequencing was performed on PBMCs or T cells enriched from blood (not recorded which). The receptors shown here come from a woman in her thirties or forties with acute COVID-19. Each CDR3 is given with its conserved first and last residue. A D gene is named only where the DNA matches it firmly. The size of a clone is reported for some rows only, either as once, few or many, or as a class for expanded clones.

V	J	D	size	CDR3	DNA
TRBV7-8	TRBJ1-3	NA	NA	CASSFSRQATGNTIYF	TGTGCCAGCAGCTTTTCTAGGCAAGCAACTGGAAACACCATATATTTT
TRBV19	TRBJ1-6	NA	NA	CASRDSGSGNSPLHF	TGTGCCAGTAGGGACTCGGGGTCGGGTAATTCACCCCTCCACTTT
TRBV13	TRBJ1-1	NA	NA	CASSALLRDTEAFF	TGTGCCAGCAGCGCCTTACTCCGGGACACTGAAGCTTTCTTT
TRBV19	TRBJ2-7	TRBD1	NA	CASSFAGQGAYEQYF	TGTGCCAGTAGTTTCGCCGGACAGGGGGCCTACGAGCAGTACTTC
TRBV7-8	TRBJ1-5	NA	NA	CASSSGYNQPQHF	TGTGCCAGCAGCTCAGGGTACAATCAGCCCCAGCATTTT
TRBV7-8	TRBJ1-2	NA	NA	CASSPPGGGAGYTF	TGTGCCAGCAGCCCCCCCGGGGGGGGAGCTGGCTACACCTTC
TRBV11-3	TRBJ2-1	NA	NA	CASSLDRAHGYNEQFF	TGTGCCAGCAGCTTAGATCGAGCTCACGGTTACAATGAGCAGTTCTTC
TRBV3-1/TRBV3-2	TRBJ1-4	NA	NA	CASSQGAMNEKLFF	TGTGCCAGCAGCCAGGGGGCGATGAATGAAAAACTGTTTTTT
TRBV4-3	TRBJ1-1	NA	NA	CASSQDHPGTGVRPEAFF	TGCGCCAGCAGCCAAGATCATCCAGGGACGGGGGTACGCCCTGAAGCTTTCTTT
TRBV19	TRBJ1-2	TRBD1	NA	CASSTTGQGNGYTF	TGTGCCAGTAGTACAACGGGACAGGGTAATGGCTACACCTTC
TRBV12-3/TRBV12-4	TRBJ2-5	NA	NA	CASGLQEETQYF	TGTGCCAGCGGCCTTCAGGAAGAGACCCAGTACTTC
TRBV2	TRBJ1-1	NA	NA	CASSPRGLDAEAFF	TGTGCCAGCAGCCCCAGAGGGCTAGACGCCGAAGCTTTCTTT
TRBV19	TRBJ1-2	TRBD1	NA	CASKLVEGASLDYGYTF	TGTGCCAGTAAGTTGGTGGAGGGGGCCTCCCTGGACTATGGCTACACCTTC
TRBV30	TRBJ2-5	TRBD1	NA	CAWSGTGGWETQYF	TGTGCCTGGAGTGGGACAGGGGGCTGGGAGACCCAGTACTTC
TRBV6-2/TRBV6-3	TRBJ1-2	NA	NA	CASSYSGTLYGYTF	TGTGCCAGCAGTTATTCCGGGACACTCTATGGCTACACCTTC
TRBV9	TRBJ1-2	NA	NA	CASSVVSGNHGYTF	TGTGCCAGCAGCGTAGTTTCGGGGAACCATGGCTACACCTTC
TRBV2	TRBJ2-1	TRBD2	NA	CASSVKRGGLLDEQFF	TGTGCCAGCAGCGTAAAGCGGGGGGGCCTCTTAGATGAGCAGTTCTTC
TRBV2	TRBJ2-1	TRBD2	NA	CASRLAAYNEQFF	TGTGCCAGCAGGCTAGCGGCTTACAATGAGCAGTTCTTC
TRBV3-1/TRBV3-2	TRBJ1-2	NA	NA	CASSQDAFGGLGYTF	TGTGCCAGCAGCCAAGATGCCTTCGGGGGTTTGGGCTACACCTTC
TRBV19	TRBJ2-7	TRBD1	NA	CASSKGGWDEQYF	TGTGCCAGTAGTAAAGGGGGCTGGGACGAGCAGTACTTC
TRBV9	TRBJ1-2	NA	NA	CASREGQSNYGYTF	TGTGCCAGCAGAGAGGGCCAGAGTAACTATGGCTACACCTTC
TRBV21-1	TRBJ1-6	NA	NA	CASSKGLSGQDNSPLHF	TGTGCCAGCAGCAAGGGGTTGTCGGGACAGGATAATTCACCCCTCCACTTT
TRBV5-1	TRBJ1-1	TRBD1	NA	CASRSTRQGIYEAFF	TGCGCCAGCAGGTCGACCCGACAGGGGATTTATGAAGCTTTCTTT
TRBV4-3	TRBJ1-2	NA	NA	CASSQEDISNGYTF	TGCGCCAGCAGCCAAGAAGACATTTCCAATGGCTACACCTTC
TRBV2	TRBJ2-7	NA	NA	CASSDLVDSYEQYF	TGTGCCAGCAGTGACCTAGTGGACTCCTACGAGCAGTACTTC
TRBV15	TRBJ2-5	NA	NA	CATSSHLSGAETQYF	TGTGCCACCAGCTCTCACTTAAGTGGAGCAGAGACCCAGTACTTC
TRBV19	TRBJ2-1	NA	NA	CASSSGSQRPSQFF	TGTGCCAGTAGTAGTGGTTCTCAGCGACCTTCGCAGTTCTTC
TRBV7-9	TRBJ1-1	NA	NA	CASSPPGNMNTEAFF	TGTGCCAGCAGCCCGCCAGGGAATATGAACACTGAAGCTTTCTTT
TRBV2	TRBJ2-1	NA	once	CASRWRALNEQFF	TGTGCCAGCAGATGGAGGGCATTGAATGAGCAGTTCTTC
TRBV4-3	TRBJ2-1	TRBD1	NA	CASSLTGQGWDEQFF	TGCGCCAGCAGCCTGACGGGACAGGGGTGGGATGAGCAGTTCTTC
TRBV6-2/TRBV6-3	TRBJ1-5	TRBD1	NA	CASSRDRDRGNQPQHF	TGTGCCAGCAGCCGCGACAGGGACAGGGGCAATCAGCCCCAGCATTTT
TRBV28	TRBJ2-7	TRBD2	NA	CASISPGLNRSYEQYF	TGTGCCAGCATCTCACCGGGACTAAACCGCTCCTACGAGCAGTACTTC
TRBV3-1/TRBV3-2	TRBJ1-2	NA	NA	CASSQDQTVPRF	TGTGCCAGCAGCCAAGACCAAACAGTCCCCCGCTTC
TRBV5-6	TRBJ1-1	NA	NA	CASSLQRGRRFEAFF	TGTGCCAGCAGCTTGCAGCGGGGGCGCAGGTTTGAAGCTTTCTTT
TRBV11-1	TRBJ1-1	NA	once	CASSLSLGTEAFF	TGTGCCAGCAGCTTAAGTCTCGGGACTGAAGCTTTCTTT
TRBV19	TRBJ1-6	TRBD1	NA	CASSIRSGTGGSYNSPLHF	TGTGCCAGTAGTATAAGGAGCGGGACAGGGGGATCGTATAATTCACCCCTCCACTTT
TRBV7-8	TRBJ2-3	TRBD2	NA	CASSLDLAGNRNTQYF	TGTGCCAGCAGCTTGGACCTAGCGGGGAACCGAAATACGCAGTATTTT
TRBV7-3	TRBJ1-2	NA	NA	CASSPYGAGLDGYTF	TGTGCCAGCAGCCCATATGGTGCGGGATTAGATGGCTACACCTTC
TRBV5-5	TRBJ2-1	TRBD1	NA	CASSVATGANYNEQFF	TGTGCCAGCAGCGTAGCGACAGGGGCAAACTACAATGAGCAGTTCTTC
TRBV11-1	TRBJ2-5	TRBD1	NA	CASSFFRGPSWTQYF	TGTGCCAGCAGCTTCTTCAGGGGGCCGTCTTGGACCCAGTACTTC
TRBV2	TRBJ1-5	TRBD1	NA	CASSESTGGQPQHF	TGTGCCAGCAGTGAATCCACAGGGGGACAGCCCCAGCATTTT
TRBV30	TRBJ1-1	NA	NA	CAWRPGVGVRTEAFF	TGTGCCTGGAGGCCCGGGGTTGGGGTGAGAACTGAAGCTTTCTTT
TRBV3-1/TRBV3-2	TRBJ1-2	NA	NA	CASSQDRTENYGYTF	TGTGCCAGCAGCCAAGATCGGACAGAAAACTATGGCTACACCTTC
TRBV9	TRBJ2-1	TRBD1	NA	CASSEGWTGPANEQFF	TGTGCCAGCAGCGAGGGGTGGACAGGCCCTGCCAATGAGCAGTTCTTC
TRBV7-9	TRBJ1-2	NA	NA	CASSLALGDPMGGYTF	TGTGCCAGCAGCTTAGCGCTGGGTGACCCCATGGGCGGCTACACCTTC
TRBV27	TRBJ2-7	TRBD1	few	CASRRTGRYEQYF	TGTGCCAGCCGTCGGACAGGGCGCTACGAGCAGTACTTC